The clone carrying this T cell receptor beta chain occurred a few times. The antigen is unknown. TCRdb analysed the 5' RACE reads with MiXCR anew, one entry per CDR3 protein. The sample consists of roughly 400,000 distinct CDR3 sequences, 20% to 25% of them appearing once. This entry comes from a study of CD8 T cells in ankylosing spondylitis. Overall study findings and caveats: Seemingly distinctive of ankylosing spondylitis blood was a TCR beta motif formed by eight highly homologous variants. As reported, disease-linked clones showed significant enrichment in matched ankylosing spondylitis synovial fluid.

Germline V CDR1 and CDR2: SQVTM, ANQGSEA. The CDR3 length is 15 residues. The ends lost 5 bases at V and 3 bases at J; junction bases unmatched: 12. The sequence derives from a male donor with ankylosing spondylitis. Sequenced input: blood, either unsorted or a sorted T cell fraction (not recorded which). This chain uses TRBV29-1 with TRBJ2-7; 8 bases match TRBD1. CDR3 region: CSVQRDPTGGYEQYF. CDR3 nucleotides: TGCAGCGTTCAAAGGGACCCAACAGGGGGCTACGAGCAGTACTTC.